One and the same sample provided the 17 T cell receptor beta chains below, sequenced in a study of blood T cell repertoires in COVID-19. Assay used: immunoSEQ multiplex PCR; TCRdb lists only in-frame clones, some missing. The data hold roughly 320,000 clones, with approximately 85% observed a single time. What was sequenced was peripheral blood. Receptors were obtained from a human donor in a cohort sampled during active COVID-19.

The chain is built from TRBV7-2 and TRBJ1-2, with D possibly TRBD1 on 6 matching bases. V lost 5 bases, J lost 8 bases, and 15 bases lay in between. Germline CDR1 and CDR2: SGHTA and FQGNSA. This CDR3 region has 13 residues. The CDR3, as DNA: TGTGCCAGCAGCCGCACAGGGCCGGACGGCTACACCTTC. Residues: CASSRTGPDGYTF.

The V call is TRBV5-4, the J call TRBJ1-2, with a possible D match to TRBD1 (6 bases). The germline V gene encodes CDR1 SGHNT and CDR2 YYREEE (reference sequence). This CDR3 has 16 amino acids. Trimming took off 0 bases at V and 4 bases at J, with 16 bases between the two ends. The CDR3 sequence is CASSLGSDRRTYGYTF. The DNA of the CDR3 is TGTGCCAGCAGCTTGGGATCTGACAGGAGGACCTATGGCTACACCTTC.

The sample holds one count of this clone. The chain employs TRBV29-1 and TRBJ1-1; 8 nucleotides align to TRBD1. Germline-derived CDR1 and CDR2 are SQVTM and ANQGSEA. V was clipped by 4 bases and J by 5 bases; unmatched bases: 3. This CDR3 has 12 amino acids. In DNA form, the CDR3 reads TGCAGCGTTGGGACAGGGTATACTGAAGCTTTCTTT. Protein product: CSVGTGYTEAFF.

The chain links TRBV11-2 to TRBJ1-1; 9 nucleotides line up with TRBD1. V was clipped by 3 bases and J by 1 base; unmatched bases: 6. The CDR3 sequence is 16 residues long. CDR1 and CDR2 (germline): SGHAT, FQNNGV. CDR3 region: CASSFKLTGGNTEAFF. For the CDR3, the DNA is TGTGCCAGCAGCTTTAAATTGACAGGGGGGAACACTGAAGCTTTCTTT.

V gene TRBV20-1 combines with J gene TRBJ1-5; 8 bases are a match to TRBD1. After removal of 6 bases from V and 3 bases from J, the junction contained 7 bases not matched to a gene. The CDR3 contains 14 residues. In germline, CDR1 is DFQATT, CDR2 SNEGSKA (reference sequence). DNA of the CDR3: TGCAGTGCGAGTAGGACAGGGCACAATCAGCCCCAGCATTTT. Translation gives CSASRTGHNQPQHF.

The chain's CDR3 is CASSQDLAHEGTGELFF. CDR3 nucleotide sequence: TGTGCCAGCAGCCAAGATCTTGCCCACGAGGGCACCGGGGAGCTGTTTTTT. The chain is built from TRBV3-1 (or the pseudogene TRBV3-2) and TRBJ2-2; D may be TRBD2 (5 bases). This CDR3 region has 17 residues. V lost 0 bases and J 4 bases, leaving 15 bases between the germline ends. Germline V lookup: CDR1 LGHDT, CDR2 YNNKEL (reference sequence).

The chain employs TRBV24-1 and TRBJ2-6; the D gene is possibly TRBD1 (5 bases). The V gene lost 3 bases and the J gene lost 0 bases, with 11 bases spanning the gap. Germline lookup yields CDR1 KGHDR and CDR2 SFDVKD. The CDR3 sequence is 17 residues long. The chain's CDR3 is CATSDRWGRSGANVLTF. CDR3 nucleotide sequence: TGTGCCACCAGTGATCGATGGGGCCGCTCTGGGGCCAACGTCCTGACTTTC.

CDR3 residues: CSVDEDGYTF. Here the CDR3 DNA reads TGCAGCGTTGACGAGGATGGCTACACCTTC. The chain combines TRBV29-1 with TRBJ1-2; D is ambiguous. Trimming cost V 3 bases and J 6 bases, with 5 bases left between them. Germline CDR1 and CDR2: SQVTM and ANQGSEA. This CDR3 is built from 10 residues.

CDR3 sequence: CASSLARYSQYGYTF. CDR3 nucleotide sequence: TGTGCCAGCAGCTTAGCCAGGTACAGCCAGTATGGCTACACCTTC. The V and J genes are TRBV7-2 and TRBJ1-2; D is ambiguous. Germline values: CDR1 SGHTA, CDR2 FQGNSA. The CDR3 has 15 amino acids. Deletions cut 0 bases from V and 5 bases from J, with 13 bases between.

The genes are TRBV2 and TRBJ2-1, with 8 bases aligning to TRBD1. This CDR3 is built from 13 residues. Trimming cost V 5 bases and J 7 bases; bases outside gene matches: 4. Germline V gene lookup returns CDR1 SNHLY and CDR2 FYNNEI. CDR3 nucleotides: TGTGCCAGCAGTACAGGGGGAAATAATGAGCAGTTCTTC. Translated, it gives CASSTGGNNEQFF.

The V gene is TRBV5-1, the J gene TRBJ2-1; a weak D match, TRBD2 (7 bases). V lost 4 bases and J lost 7, with 12 bases in between. Germline V gene data show CDR1 as SGHRS and CDR2 as YFSETQ. CDR3 length equals 13 residues. The CDR3 protein is CASSGGARNEQFF. The CDR3 nucleotides are TGCGCCAGCAGCGGGGGGGCGCGGAATGAGCAGTTCTTC.

The J gene is TRBJ2-1, the V gene TRBV5-4, with TRBD2 matching 10 bases. CDR1 SGHNT and CDR2 YYREEE come from the germline V gene (reference sequence). V trimming: 4 bases; J trimming: 7 bases; junction bases outside the gene matches: 8. The CDR3 extends over 15 amino acids. The CDR3 sequence: CASSPSGGIPNEQFF. CDR3 sequence (DNA): TGTGCCAGCAGCCCTAGCGGGGGAATACCGAATGAGCAGTTCTTC.

The chain couples TRBV10-1 to TRBJ1-5; 9 bases line up with TRBD1. V shed 11 bases, J shed 3 bases, and the junction held 11 bases outside the gene matches. This CDR3 comprises 15 residues. CDR1 is WNHNN, CDR2 SYGVQD, per germline (reference sequence). The CDR3 here is CAAWTGTGTNQPQHF. The CDR3 DNA is TGCGCCGCTTGGACCGGGACAGGGACCAATCAGCCCCAGCATTTT.

The chain is built from TRBV3-1 (or the pseudogene TRBV3-2) and TRBJ2-1, with 8 bases identical to TRBD1. This CDR3 region has 15 residues. Germline-derived CDR1 and CDR2 are LGHDT and YNNKEL (reference sequence). V gave up 3 bases and J gave up 2 bases; unmatched junction bases: 3. As DNA, the CDR3 is TGTGCCAGCAGCCATACGGGACAGGCCTACAATGAGCAGTTCTTC. Its protein is CASSHTGQAYNEQFF.

The rearrangement links TRBV7-2 to TRBJ1-3; no definite D call. V lost 4 bases, J lost 0 bases, and 7 bases lay in between. The CDR3 consists of 14 residues. Per germline, CDR1 SGHTA and CDR2 FQGNSA. Here the CDR3 DNA reads TGTGCCAGCAGCTCTATCAACTCTGGAAACACCATATATTTT. As protein: CASSSINSGNTIYF.

The chain carries TRBV6-5 and TRBJ2-2, with 9 bases lining up with TRBD1. The CDR3 is 15 amino acids. Trimming removed 7 bases from V and 4 bases from J; junction bases left unmatched: 7. Per germline, CDR1 MNHEY and CDR2 SVGAGI. The CDR3: CASNKGQGTTGELFF. The CDR3, as DNA: TGTGCCAGCAATAAAGGACAGGGGACCACCGGGGAGCTGTTTTTT.

The V gene is TRBV19, the J gene TRBJ1-2, with D perhaps matching TRBD1 (6 bases). Germline V gene lookup returns CDR1 LNHDA and CDR2 SQIVND (reference sequence). The CDR3 is 16 residues long. Trimming left V 7 bases short and J 2 bases short, with 20 bases between. The CDR3 DNA sequence: TGTGCCAGTACGGGAAAAACAGGGAAAGGGAACTATGGCTACACCTTC. Its protein is CASTGKTGKGNYGYTF. Together with reference TRBV19 and TRBJ1-2, the CDR3 gives the full variable domain: DGGITQSPKYLFRKEGQNVTLSCEQNLNHDAMYWYRQDPGQGLRLIYYSQIVNDFQKGDIAEGYSVSREKKESFPLTVTSAQKNPTAFYLCASTGKTGKGNYGYTFGSGTRLTVV.